This is a list of T cell receptor beta chains from one sample in a study of blood T cells in healthy people across ages. Using its own MiXCR run on the 5' RACE reads, TCRdb lists one record per CDR3 protein. The repertoire holds around 670,000 distinct CDR3 sequences, less than 35% seen once, with around 14% in the top ten. The specimen sequenced was blood. These receptors were collected from a woman aged 80 or older in good health. The CDR3 runs from the conserved cysteine through the conserved F or W. The D gene is left open where the match is weak. Clone size is shown for a subset of rows, as once, few, many or a class of expanded clone.

cdr3_aa	cdr3_nt	j_call	v_call	d_call	clone_size
CASSQDTVHTDTQYF	TGCGCCAGCAGCCAAGATACCGTACACACAGATACGCAGTATTTT	TRBJ2-3	TRBV4-1	.	.
CASSFQVYGEQYF	TGTGCCAGCAGTTTTCAGGTGTACGGCGAGCAGTACTTC	TRBJ2-7	TRBV6-1	.	many
CASSVGLAGGLPYNEQFF	TGTGCCAGCAGCGTAGGGCTAGCGGGGGGCCTTCCCTACAATGAGCAGTTCTTC	TRBJ2-1	TRBV9	TRBD2	many
CSVEGTSGDNSDTQYF	TGCAGCGTTGAGGGGACTAGCGGGGATAACTCAGATACGCAGTATTTT	TRBJ2-3	TRBV29-1	TRBD2	many
CASSSDLEQFF	TGTGCCAGCAGCTCGGACCTAGAGCAGTTCTTC	TRBJ2-1	TRBV7-9	.	many
CASGGSTTGNCGYTF	TGTGCCAGCGGGGGATCAACTACAGGGAACTGTGGCTACACCTTC	TRBJ1-2	TRBV6-1	.	.
CASGGTHYGYTF	TGTGCTTCGGGAGGAACCCACTATGGCTACACCTTC	TRBJ1-2	TRBV28	.	few
CSASERTGDTDTQYF	TGCAGTGCTTCTGAAAGGACAGGGGACACAGATACGCAGTATTTT	TRBJ2-3	TRBV20-1	TRBD1	many
CASSPTGNTYEQYF	TGTGCCAGCAGCCCCACCGGGAACACCTACGAGCAGTACTTC	TRBJ2-7	TRBV9	.	many
CSVGRGWTEAFF	TGCAGCGTTGGTAGAGGGTGGACTGAAGCTTTCTTT	TRBJ1-1	TRBV29-1	.	many
CASSLQEAQYF	TGTGCCAGCAGCTTGCAGGAGGCCCAGTACTTC	TRBJ2-5	TRBV5-6	.	.
CASSIAPRGPETQYF	TGTGCCAGCAGCATAGCGCCAAGGGGGCCGGAGACCCAGTATTTT	TRBJ2-3	TRBV7-2	TRBD1	.
CASSHRTGGTGDTQYF	TGTGCCAGCAGCCATCGGACAGGGGGAACGGGAGATACGCAGTATTTT	TRBJ2-3	TRBV3-1	TRBD1	many
CSAPGGGRRDTQYF	TGCAGTGCTCCTGGCGGGGGCCGGAGAGATACGCAGTATTTT	TRBJ2-3	TRBV20-1	.	few
CASSPDRRAYEQYF	TGTGCCAGCAGCCCGGACAGGAGGGCGTACGAGCAGTACTTC	TRBJ2-7	TRBV9	.	.
CASGIAGGTPQYF	TGTGCCAGCGGTATAGCGGGGGGGACGCCCCAGTACTTC	TRBJ2-5	TRBV6-2/TRBV6-3	TRBD2	.
CASKILGGRIEAFF	TGTGCCAGCAAGATATTGGGGGGCCGGATTGAAGCTTTCTTT	TRBJ1-1	TRBV12-3/TRBV12-4	.	many
CASSLSAYNSPLHF	TGTGCCAGCAGCTTAAGTGCTTATAATTCACCCCTCCACTTT	TRBJ1-6	TRBV7-9	.	.
CASSQDLYQDRVHSNQPQHF	TGTGCCAGCAGCCAAGATCTCTACCAGGACAGGGTCCATAGCAATCAGCCCCAGCATTTT	TRBJ1-5	TRBV4-2	TRBD1	.